One sample yielded the 27 T cell receptor beta chains listed below, sequenced in a study of blood T cell repertoires in COVID-19. Repertoires were generated with immunoSEQ multiplex PCR, while TCRdb's copy carries only in-frame clones and drops some. The table lists 100,000 to 150,000 clones, about 80% of them singletons. The specimen was peripheral blood. The receptor set was obtained from a woman in her forties or fifties with acute or convalescent COVID-19.

J is TRBJ1-2 and V is TRBV5-6; tentatively, D is TRBD1 (5 bases). Germline CDR1 SGHDT, CDR2 YYEEEE. The CDR3 has 14 amino acids. The V gene lost 5 bases and the J gene lost 4 bases, with 15 bases spanning the gap. The chain's CDR3 is CASRWTGTGYGYTF. The CDR3 DNA reads as TGTGCCAGCAGGTGGACGGGGACTGGCTATGGCTACACCTTC.

The chain uses TRBV3-1 (or the pseudogene TRBV3-2) and TRBJ2-1; 7 nucleotides line up with TRBD2. CDR3 length: 16 residues. Trimming cost V 0 bases and J 3 bases; bases outside gene matches: 5. Germline CDR1 and CDR2: LGHDT and YNNKEL (reference sequence). The CDR3 sequence: CASSQDGLAVYNEQFF. CDR3 nucleotides: TGTGCCAGCAGCCAAGATGGGCTAGCGGTCTACAATGAGCAGTTCTTC.

As DNA, the CDR3 is TGTGCCAGCTCGGCCGGGACAGGGGTCGAAGTTGAAGCTTTCTTT. This sequence encodes CASSAGTGVEVEAFF. This chain joins TRBV18 and TRBJ1-1; TRBD1 matches at 10 bases. The CDR3 sequence is 15 residues long. The germline CDR1 and CDR2 sequences are KGHSH and LQKENI. Unmatched junction bases numbered 11, after V lost 6 bases and J lost 7 bases.

The CDR3 region has the DNA TGTGCCAGCAGCTTATCCGACAAACCCTATGGCTACACCTTC. Protein sequence: CASSLSDKPYGYTF. The J gene is TRBJ1-2, the V gene TRBV7-9; D call uncertain. CDR1 is SEHNR and CDR2 is FQNEAQ in the germline V gene (reference sequence). Trimming removed 2 bases at V and 4 bases at J, with 11 bases between. This CDR3 region has 14 residues.

This clone was picked up one time. J is TRBJ1-6 and V is TRBV5-1, with D tentatively TRBD1 (6 bases). Germline V gene lookup returns CDR1 SGHRS and CDR2 YFSETQ. The V gene lost 5 bases and the J gene lost 7 bases, with 16 bases spanning the gap. The CDR3 covers 15 residues. DNA for the CDR3: TGCGCCAGCAGGCCTAGACAGGACATGAATTCACCCCTCCACTTT. It codes for CASRPRQDMNSPLHF.

The CDR3 DNA reads as TGCGCCAGCAGCCTAGGGACAGGGGGCGGCTATGGCTACACCTTC. It is translated as CASSLGTGGGYGYTF. The V and J genes are TRBV5-1 and TRBJ1-2, with 12 bases identical to TRBD1. The J segment lost 4 bases and the V segment lost 4 bases, leaving 5 bases of the junction unmatched. Germline V gene sequence: CDR1 SGHRS, CDR2 YFSETQ. The CDR3 has 15 amino acids.

This clone is a singleton in its sample. This rearrangement joins TRBV7-8 to TRBJ1-3; TRBD1 aligns across 8 bases. V lost 5 bases, J lost 9 bases, and 12 bases stayed unmatched. The CDR3 covers 15 residues. CDR1 and CDR2 (germline): SGHVS, FQNEAQ. The CDR3 reads CASSRTQDRGGTIYF. The DNA for the CDR3 is TGTGCCAGCAGCCGGACCCAAGACAGGGGAGGCACCATATATTTT.

The chain couples TRBV2 to TRBJ1-1; TRBD1 matches 8 bases. This CDR3 comprises 12 residues. Germline CDR1 reads SNHLY; CDR2 reads FYNNEI. V trimming: 5 bases; J trimming: 5 bases; junction bases outside the gene matches: 1. The CDR3 coding sequence is TGTGCCAGCAGTCAGGGGGCAACTGAAGCTTTCTTT. Protein product: CASSQGATEAFF.

This chain connects TRBV6-5 to TRBJ1-2, with D perhaps matching TRBD1 (6 bases). CDR1 and CDR2 (germline): MNHEY, SVGAGI. The CDR3 runs to 16 residues. V was clipped by 2 bases and J by 2 bases, with 15 bases between them. CDR3 residues: CASSYGAGVGNYGYTF. CDR3 coding DNA: TGTGCCAGCAGTTACGGCGCAGGGGTGGGGAACTATGGCTACACCTTC.

J is TRBJ2-7 and V is TRBV27; D is perhaps TRBD1 (7 bases). CDR3 length: 16 residues. Germline CDR1 is MNHEY and CDR2 is SMNVEV (reference sequence). Trimming took 5 bases from V and 3 from J, leaving 20 bases between them. The CDR3 region is CASSLGMAGTDYEQYF. DNA of the CDR3: TGTGCCAGCAGTCTTGGAATGGCGGGGACAGACTACGAGCAGTACTTC.

J is TRBJ1-3 and V is TRBV30, with D unresolved. Germline CDR1 GTSNPN, CDR2 SVGIG (reference sequence). The CDR3 contains 15 residues. V was trimmed by 8 bases and J by 4 bases, leaving 21 bases between them. CDR3 loop: CARQDRGLAGNTIYF. CDR3 in DNA: TGTGCCCGCCAGGATCGGGGATTAGCCGGAAACACCATATATTTT.

The rearrangement uses TRBV6-6 and TRBJ2-2, with unresolved D. Trimming took off 6 bases at V and 6 bases at J, with 5 bases between the two ends. Germline loops: CDR1 MNHNY, CDR2 SVGAGI (reference sequence). CDR3 length equals 11 residues. The CDR3 spells CASRASGELFF. For the CDR3, the DNA is TGTGCCAGCAGGGCTTCCGGGGAGCTGTTTTTT.

The chain recombines TRBV6-5 with TRBJ1-1, with D perhaps TRBD1 (5 bases). The CDR3 covers 14 residues. V lost 4 bases to trimming and J lost 3 bases, with 12 bases between them. Germline-derived CDR1 and CDR2 are MNHEY and SVGAGI. The CDR3 bases are TGTGCCAGCAGTTTTGGAAGGGGATACACTGAAGCTTTCTTT. This codes for CASSFGRGYTEAFF.

V usage is TRBV18 and J usage is TRBJ1-3; D uncertain. V lost 1 base and J 2 bases, leaving 9 bases between the germline ends. Germline V gene lookup returns CDR1 KGHSH and CDR2 LQKENI. The CDR3 loop spans 15 amino acids. CDR3 nucleotides: TGTGCCAGCTCACCACATGACAAAGCTGGAAACACCATATATTTT. Amino acid sequence: CASSPHDKAGNTIYF.

The chain is built from TRBV28 and TRBJ1-1; TRBD1 matches at 8 bases. Germline V gene data show CDR1 as MDHEN and CDR2 as SYDVKM. The V segment lost 6 bases and the J segment 8 bases; nucleotides outside the gene matches: 8. The CDR3 covers 13 residues. CDR3 nucleotide sequence: TGTGCCAGCAGAGAAGGGACAGGTAAAGAAGCTTTCTTT. Its translation is CASREGTGKEAFF.

This chain uses TRBV6-1 with TRBJ2-3, with 9 bases identical to TRBD1. Unmatched junction bases numbered 2, after V lost 3 bases and J lost 4 bases. The germline V gene has CDR1 MNHNS and CDR2 SASEGT. The CDR3 loop spans 14 amino acids. The CDR3 bases are TGTGCCAGCAGTGAGAGGACAGGGGCAGATACGCAGTATTTT. It is translated as CASSERTGADTQYF.

The gene calls are TRBV6-1 and TRBJ1-2; 7 bases match TRBD1. Germline assignment: CDR1 MNHNS and CDR2 SASEGT. J gave up 5 bases and V 0 bases, and 6 bases lay outside the gene matches. The CDR3 has 15 amino acids. The CDR3 spells CASSEAHRGSYGYTF. The CDR3 nucleotides read TGTGCCAGCAGTGAAGCGCACAGGGGCTCTTATGGCTACACCTTC.

The chain recombines TRBV4-1 with TRBJ2-1; 11 bases line up with TRBD1. There are 15 residues in the CDR3. CDR1 and CDR2 from the germline V gene are MGHRA and YSYEKL. With V trimmed by 4 bases and J by 10 bases, 9 bases remained unmatched. CDR3 loop: CASSPGQGAVEEQFF. CDR3 in DNA: TGCGCCAGCAGCCCCGGACAGGGGGCAGTGGAAGAGCAGTTCTTC.

The chain joins TRBV9 to TRBJ2-3; maybe TRBD2 (7 bases). Trimming left V 3 bases short and J 3 bases short, with 17 bases between. Germline CDR1 is SGDLS and CDR2 is YYNGEE. The CDR3 runs 16 residues. The CDR3 coding sequence is TGTGCCAGCAGCGGAGGGGCGGGGGCGCTTACAGATACGCAGTATTTT. Translating gives CASSGGAGALTDTQYF.

V usage is TRBV9 and J usage is TRBJ2-7, with D possibly matching TRBD1 (7 bases). The CDR3 covers 17 residues. Deletions cut 4 bases from V and 2 bases from J, with 22 bases between. Per the germline V gene, CDR1 is SGDLS and CDR2 is YYNGEE. CDR3 coding DNA: TGTGCCAGCAGCCCAGGCAGGGGGGACGACGGAACCTACGAGCAGTACTTC. Its translation is CASSPGRGDDGTYEQYF.

The chain links TRBV6-6 to TRBJ2-2; TRBD1 matches 7 bases. The CDR3 sequence is 16 residues long. V shed 7 bases and J 4 bases; nucleotides not matched to a gene: 12. Germline-derived CDR1 and CDR2 are MNHNY and SVGAGI (reference sequence). Written as DNA, the CDR3 is TGTGCCAGCAAAACCGACAGGGATCGGAGCACCGGGGAGCTGTTTTTT. It encodes CASKTDRDRSTGELFF.

The chain's CDR3 is CASSEVGTGGSPLHF. In DNA form, the CDR3 reads TGTGCCAGCAGTGAGGTTGGGACAGGGGGTTCACCCCTCCACTTT. The rearrangement links TRBV2 to TRBJ1-6, with TRBD1 identical over 11 bases. This CDR3 contains 15 residues. In germline, CDR1 is SNHLY, CDR2 FYNNEI. V dropped 3 bases and J dropped 9; count of bases not matched to a gene: 4.

The sample holds a few counts of this clone. The rearrangement links TRBV9 to TRBJ1-2, with a possible D match to TRBD1 (6 bases). The V end was cut by 4 bases, the J end by 0 bases, with 16 bases between. This CDR3 comprises 16 residues. Germline assignment: CDR1 SGDLS and CDR2 YYNGEE. This CDR3 is CASSSGGDIPNYGYTF. The CDR3 region has the DNA TGTGCCAGCAGCTCGGGGGGCGATATACCTAACTATGGCTACACCTTC.

The chain combines TRBV7-2 with TRBJ2-7; TRBD1 might be the D (6 bases). The CDR3 has 14 amino acids. V was trimmed by 1 base and J by 4 bases, leaving 11 bases between them. Per the germline V gene, CDR1 is SGHTA and CDR2 is FQGNSA. Written as DNA, the CDR3 is TGTGCCAGCAGCTTAGAGGACAGTGTATACGAGCAGTACTTC. Translating it yields CASSLEDSVYEQYF.

The chain carries TRBV18 and TRBJ2-7, with 9 bases that match TRBD1. The junction had 6 bases not matched to a gene; V was cut back by 3 bases and J by 6 bases. CDR1 and CDR2 (germline): KGHSH, LQKENI. The CDR3 covers 14 residues. This CDR3 reads CASSPKTGGSEQYF. CDR3 bases: TGTGCCAGCTCACCGAAAACAGGGGGCTCCGAGCAGTACTTC.

The chain employs TRBV6-2 or TRBV6-3 and TRBJ1-3; D gene unclear. Germline CDR1 reads MNHEY; CDR2 reads SVGEGT. This CDR3 is built from 16 residues. Trimming pared 2 bases from V and 0 bases from J, leaving 11 bases between. The CDR3 region has the DNA TGTGCCAGCAGTTACGAATCAGTTATCTCTGGAAACACCATATATTTT. It encodes CASSYESVISGNTIYF.

This clone has a single count. The genes are TRBV9 and TRBJ1-4; TRBD1 aligns across 7 bases. The germline gives CDR1 SGDLS, CDR2 YYNGEE. V trimming: 1 base; J trimming: 7 bases; junction bases outside the gene matches: 7. The CDR3 has 15 residues. The CDR3 nucleotides are TGTGCCAGCAGCGTACAGGGGGGCGCGGGTGAAAAACTGTTTTTT. It is translated as CASSVQGGAGEKLFF.